Listed below are T cell receptor beta chains from one sample, sequenced in a study of cytomegalovirus exposure and HLA in healthy donors. Produced via immunoSEQ multiplex PCR; TCRdb's table is partial and in-frame only. This table has 150,000 to 200,000 clones, 85% appearing once. Specimen: PBMCs. Receptors originate from a man aged 18 to 29 in good health and CMV-seropositive. The CDR3 runs from the conserved cysteine through the conserved F or W. D genes are given only for firm matches. A row's size may be missing; if present it is once, few, many or a size class.

once,TRBD1,TRBV7-9,TRBJ2-6,CASSLAGGGSGANVLTF,TGTGCCAGCAGCCTCGCAGGGGGCGGGTCTGGGGCCAACGTCCTGACTTTC
.,.,TRBV27,TRBJ2-3,CASSLNRADTQYF,TGTGCCAGCAGTTTAAACAGGGCAGATACGCAGTATTTT
once,.,TRBV28,TRBJ2-7,CASSEPSRGEQYF,TGTGCCAGCAGTGAGCCCTCGAGAGGCGAGCAGTACTTC
once,.,TRBV18,TRBJ2-3,CASSPPRSSTDTQYF,TGTGCCAGCTCACCACCGCGATCTAGCACAGATACGCAGTATTTT
.,.,TRBV10-3,TRBJ1-2,CAISYTENYGYTF,TGTGCCATCAGCTACACAGAAAACTATGGCTACACCTTC
.,TRBD2,TRBV9,TRBJ2-1,CASSVGSSGRMNEQFF,TGTGCCAGCAGCGTAGGTAGTAGCGGGAGAATGAATGAGCAGTTCTTC
.,.,TRBV11-2,TRBJ2-7,CASSYTAMDNYEQYF,TGTGCCAGCAGCTATACAGCGATGGACAACTACGAGCAGTACTTC
.,TRBD1,TRBV10-3,TRBJ2-7,CAIWTGYEQYF,TGTGCCATCTGGACAGGCTACGAGCAGTACTTC
.,.,TRBV9,TRBJ2-2,CASSVLGDTGELFF,TGTGCCAGCAGCGTATTAGGGGACACCGGGGAGCTGTTTTTT
.,TRBD1,TRBV7-9,TRBJ2-7,CASTSPIQGARPYEQYF,TGTGCCAGCACCTCACCAATACAGGGGGCGCGTCCCTACGAGCAGTACTTC
.,.,TRBV7-2,TRBJ2-5,CASSRHGRETQYF,TGTGCCAGCAGCCGACACGGGAGAGAGACCCAGTACTTC
many,.,TRBV2,TRBJ1-6,CASSQNSPLHF,TGTGCCAGCTCTCAGAATTCACCCCTCCACTTT
.,.,TRBV28,TRBJ1-2,CASSFRGAGRLEYGYTF,TGTGCCAGCAGTTTCCGGGGGGCAGGGAGGTTGGAATATGGCTACACCTTC
.,TRBD1,TRBV30,TRBJ2-1,CAWMRGQGVYNEQFF,TGTGCCTGGATGAGGGGACAGGGGGTCTACAATGAGCAGTTCTTC
.,TRBD1,TRBV27,TRBJ1-1,CASSFGQNLGQAPEAFF,TGTGCCAGCAGTTTCGGCCAAAATCTGGGACAGGCGCCTGAAGCTTTCTTT
.,.,TRBV19,TRBJ2-3,CASSIGWGVTQYF,TGTGCCAGTAGTATAGGATGGGGGGTCACGCAGTATTTT
once,.,TRBV9,TRBJ2-5,CASSVQGGEETQYF,TGTGCCAGCAGCGTCCAGGGGGGAGAAGAGACCCAGTACTTC
.,.,TRBV6-1,TRBJ1-5,CASSEGPGLNQPQHF,TGTGCCAGCAGTGAAGGGCCGGGTTTGAATCAGCCCCAGCATTTT
.,TRBD2,TRBV9,TRBJ2-3,CASSGRTSGVPGGTDTQYF,TGTGCCAGCAGCGGTAGGACTAGCGGTGTCCCCGGTGGCACAGATACGCAGTATTTT
.,.,TRBV28,TRBJ1-2,CASSRLLPEGYTF,TGTGCCAGCAGCCGACTTTTACCGGAGGGCTACACCTTC
.,TRBD2,TRBV5-1,TRBJ2-7,CASGIGLAGANFAYEQYF,TGCGCCAGCGGGATAGGACTAGCGGGAGCTAACTTCGCCTACGAGCAGTACTTC
once,.,TRBV6-5,TRBJ2-7,CAGRADRGEQYF,TGTGCCGGTCGGGCAGACCGAGGGGAGCAGTACTTC
many,.,TRBV7-6,TRBJ2-1,CASSRQDNEQFF,TGTGCCAGCAGCCGACAGGACAATGAGCAGTTCTTC
.,TRBD2,TRBV5-1,TRBJ2-1,CASSFLAGPYNEQFF,TGCGCCAGCAGCTTCCTAGCGGGGCCCTACAATGAGCAGTTCTTC
.,TRBD1,TRBV27,TRBJ2-1,CASSSGTGTNNEQFF,TGTGCCAGCAGCTCCGGGACAGGTACTAACAATGAGCAGTTCTTC
.,.,TRBV11-1,TRBJ2-1,CASSASSLSSYNEQFF,TGTGCCAGCAGCGCTAGTTCCCTCAGCTCCTACAATGAGCAGTTCTTC
.,.,TRBV7-9,TRBJ1-4,CASSFGGTNEKLFF,TGTGCCAGCAGCTTTGGAGGAACTAATGAAAAACTGTTTTTT
.,.,TRBV2,TRBJ1-1,CASSDRSGTEAFF,TGTGCCAGCAGCGACAGGTCGGGCACTGAAGCTTTCTTT
.,.,TRBV5-1,TRBJ1-4,CASARRANEKLFF,TGCGCCAGCGCTCGGAGGGCTAATGAAAAACTGTTTTTT
.,TRBD1,TRBV5-1,TRBJ1-2,CASSPTGGTDGYTF,TGCGCCAGCAGCCCGACAGGGGGCACGGATGGCTACACCTTC
.,.,TRBV5-1,TRBJ2-1,CASRGTGNNEQFF,TGCGCCAGCAGGGGGACTGGCAACAATGAGCAGTTCTTC
.,TRBD1,TRBV13,TRBJ1-2,CASSVGTGGEKGGYTF,TGTGCCAGCAGCGTAGGGACAGGGGGCGAGAAAGGCGGCTACACCTTC
.,TRBD1,TRBV5-6,TRBJ1-4,CASSTRQGINEKLFF,TGTGCCAGCAGCACCCGACAGGGTATAAATGAAAAACTGTTTTTT
.,TRBD2,TRBV9,TRBJ2-1,CASSVGTSGGAYNEQFF,TGTGCCAGCAGCGTAGGGACTAGCGGGGGGGCCTACAATGAGCAGTTCTTC
once,TRBD1,TRBV7-9,TRBJ2-5,CASSLGPGGDETQYF,TGTGCCAGCAGCTTAGGTCCAGGGGGCGATGAGACCCAGTACTTC
.,.,TRBV2,TRBJ2-1,CASSASGPSLQFF,TGTGCCAGCAGTGCCAGCGGACCTTCTCTGCAGTTCTTC
.,TRBD1,TRBV6-5,TRBJ2-1,CASSRQGGRNEQFF,TGTGCCAGCAGTCGACAGGGTGGGCGCAATGAGCAGTTCTTC
.,TRBD1,TRBV28,TRBJ1-2,CASSLLQGTGADGYTF,TGTGCCAGCAGTTTACTCCAGGGGACAGGGGCGGATGGCTACACCTTC
.,TRBD1,TRBV6-1,TRBJ1-6,CASSKGQGTSPLHF,TGTGCCAGCAGTAAGGGACAGGGGACTTCACCCCTCCACTTT
.,.,TRBV30,TRBJ1-5,CAWSVSGFNQPQHF,TGTGCCTGGAGTGTATCAGGGTTCAATCAGCCCCAGCATTTT